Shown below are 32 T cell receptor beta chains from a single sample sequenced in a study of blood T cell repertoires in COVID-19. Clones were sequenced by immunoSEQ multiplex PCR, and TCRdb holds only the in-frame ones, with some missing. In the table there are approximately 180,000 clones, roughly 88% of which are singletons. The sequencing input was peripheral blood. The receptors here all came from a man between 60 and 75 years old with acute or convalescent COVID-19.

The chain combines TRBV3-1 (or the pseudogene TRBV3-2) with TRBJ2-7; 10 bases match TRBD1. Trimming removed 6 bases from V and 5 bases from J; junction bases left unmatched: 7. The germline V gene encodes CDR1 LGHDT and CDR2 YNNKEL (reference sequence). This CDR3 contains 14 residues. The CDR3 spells CASSHGQGGDEQYF. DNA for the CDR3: TGTGCCAGCAGTCATGGACAGGGGGGCGACGAGCAGTACTTC.

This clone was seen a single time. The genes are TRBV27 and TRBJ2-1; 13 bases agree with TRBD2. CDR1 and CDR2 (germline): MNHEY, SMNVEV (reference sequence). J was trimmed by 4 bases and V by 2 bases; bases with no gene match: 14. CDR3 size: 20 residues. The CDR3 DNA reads TGTGCCAGCAGTTTAATTGGGGCCGGACTAGCGGGAGAGGGATACAATGAGCAGTTCTTC. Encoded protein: CASSLIGAGLAGEGYNEQFF.

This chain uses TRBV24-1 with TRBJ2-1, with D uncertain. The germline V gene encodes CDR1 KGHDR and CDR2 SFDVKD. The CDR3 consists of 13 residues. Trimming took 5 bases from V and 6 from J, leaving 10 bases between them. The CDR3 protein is CATSANLRNEQFF. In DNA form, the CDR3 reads TGTGCCACCAGTGCTAACTTGCGCAATGAGCAGTTCTTC.

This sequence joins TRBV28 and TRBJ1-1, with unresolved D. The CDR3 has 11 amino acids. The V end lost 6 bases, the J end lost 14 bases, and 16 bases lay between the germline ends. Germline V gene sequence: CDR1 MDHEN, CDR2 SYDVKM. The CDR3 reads CASRHMGENFF. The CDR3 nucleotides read TGTGCCAGCAGACACATGGGAGAGAACTTCTTT.

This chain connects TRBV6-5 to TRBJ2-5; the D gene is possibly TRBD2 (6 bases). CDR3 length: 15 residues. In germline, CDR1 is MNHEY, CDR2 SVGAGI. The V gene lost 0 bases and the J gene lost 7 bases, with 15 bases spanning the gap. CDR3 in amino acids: CASSYSQGPGGTQYF. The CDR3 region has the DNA TGTGCCAGCAGTTACTCGCAGGGTCCCGGGGGGACCCAGTACTTC.

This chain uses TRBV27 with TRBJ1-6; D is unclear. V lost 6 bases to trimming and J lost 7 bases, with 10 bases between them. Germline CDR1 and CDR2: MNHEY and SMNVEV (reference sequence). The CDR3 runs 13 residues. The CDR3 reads CASRLPPNSPLHF. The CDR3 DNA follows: TGTGCCAGCAGACTCCCCCCAAATTCACCCCTCCACTTT.

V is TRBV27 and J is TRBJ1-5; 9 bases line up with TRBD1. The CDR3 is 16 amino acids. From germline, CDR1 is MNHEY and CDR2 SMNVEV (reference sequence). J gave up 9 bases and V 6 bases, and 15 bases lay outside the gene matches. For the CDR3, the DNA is TGTGCCAGCAGACTACGCTGGACAGGGGCCAATGGGCCCCAGCATTTT. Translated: CASRLRWTGANGPQHF.

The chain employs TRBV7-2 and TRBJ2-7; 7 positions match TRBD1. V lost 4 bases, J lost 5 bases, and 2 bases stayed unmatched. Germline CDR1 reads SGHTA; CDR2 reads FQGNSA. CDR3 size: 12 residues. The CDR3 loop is CASSSTGNEQYF. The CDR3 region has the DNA TGTGCCAGCAGCTCGACAGGGAACGAGCAGTACTTC.

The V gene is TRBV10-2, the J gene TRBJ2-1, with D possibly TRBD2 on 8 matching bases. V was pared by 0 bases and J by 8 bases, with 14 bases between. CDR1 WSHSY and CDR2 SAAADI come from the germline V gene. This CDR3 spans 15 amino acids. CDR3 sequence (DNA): TGCGCCAGCAGTGAGTCGAGTAGCGGGACAGATGAGCAGTTCTTC. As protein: CASSESSSGTDEQFF.

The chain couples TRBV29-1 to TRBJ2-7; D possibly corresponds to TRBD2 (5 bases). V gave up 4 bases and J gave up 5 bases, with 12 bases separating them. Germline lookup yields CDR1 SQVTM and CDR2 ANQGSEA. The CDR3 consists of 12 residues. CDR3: CSVAPGIHEQYF. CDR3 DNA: TGCAGCGTTGCGCCCGGGATCCACGAGCAGTACTTC.

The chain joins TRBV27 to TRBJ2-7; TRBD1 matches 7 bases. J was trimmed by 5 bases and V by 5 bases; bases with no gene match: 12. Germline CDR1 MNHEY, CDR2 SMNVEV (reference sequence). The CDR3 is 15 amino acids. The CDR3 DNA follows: TGTGCCAGCAGTCTAGTCCCCGGGACAGCCAACGAGCAGTACTTC. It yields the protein CASSLVPGTANEQYF.

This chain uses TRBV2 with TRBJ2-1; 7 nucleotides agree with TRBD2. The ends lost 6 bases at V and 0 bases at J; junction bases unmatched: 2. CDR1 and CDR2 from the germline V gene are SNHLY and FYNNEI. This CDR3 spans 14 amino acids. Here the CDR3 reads CASSRGSSYNEQFF. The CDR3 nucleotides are TGTGCCAGCAGCCGCGGGAGCTCCTACAATGAGCAGTTCTTC. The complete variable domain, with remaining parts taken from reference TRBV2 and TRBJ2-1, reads EPEVTQTPSHQVTQMGQEVILRCVPISNHLYFYWYRQILGQKVEFLVSFYNNEISEKSEIFDDQFSVERPDGSNFTLKIRSTKLEDSAMYFCASSRGSSYNEQFFGPGTRLTVL.

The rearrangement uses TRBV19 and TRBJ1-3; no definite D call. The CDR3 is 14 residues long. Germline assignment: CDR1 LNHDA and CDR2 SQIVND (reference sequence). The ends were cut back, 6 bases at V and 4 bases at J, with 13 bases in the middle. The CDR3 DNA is TGTGCCAGTAGAAGGAGTGAGGAGGGAAACACCATATATTTT. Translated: CASRRSEEGNTIYF.

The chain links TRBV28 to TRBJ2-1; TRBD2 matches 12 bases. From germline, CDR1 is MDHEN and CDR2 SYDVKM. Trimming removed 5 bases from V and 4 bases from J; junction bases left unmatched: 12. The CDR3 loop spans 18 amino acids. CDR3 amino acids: CASSHGTSGFSLYNEQFF. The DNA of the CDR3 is TGTGCCAGCAGTCACGGGACTAGCGGGTTCTCGTTGTACAATGAGCAGTTCTTC.

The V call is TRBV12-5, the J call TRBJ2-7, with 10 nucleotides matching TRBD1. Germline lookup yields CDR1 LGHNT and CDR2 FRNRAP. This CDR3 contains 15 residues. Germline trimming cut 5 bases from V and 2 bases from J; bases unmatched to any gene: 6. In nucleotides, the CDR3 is TGTGCTAGTGGTGAAGCCGGGACAGGGGCCTACGAGCAGTACTTC. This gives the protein CASGEAGTGAYEQYF. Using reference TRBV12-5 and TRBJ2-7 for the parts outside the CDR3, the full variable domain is DARVTQTPRHKVTEMGQEVTMRCQPILGHNTVFWYRQTMMQGLELLAYFRNRAPLDDSGMPKDRFSAEMPDATLATLKIQPSEPRDSAVYFCASGEAGTGAYEQYFGPGTRLTVT.

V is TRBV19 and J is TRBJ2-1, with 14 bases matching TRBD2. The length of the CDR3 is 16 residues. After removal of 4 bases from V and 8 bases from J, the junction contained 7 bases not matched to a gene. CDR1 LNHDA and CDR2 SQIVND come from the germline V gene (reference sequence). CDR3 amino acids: CASSTGLAGGWDEQFF. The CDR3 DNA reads TGTGCCAGTAGTACAGGACTAGCGGGAGGATGGGATGAGCAGTTCTTC.

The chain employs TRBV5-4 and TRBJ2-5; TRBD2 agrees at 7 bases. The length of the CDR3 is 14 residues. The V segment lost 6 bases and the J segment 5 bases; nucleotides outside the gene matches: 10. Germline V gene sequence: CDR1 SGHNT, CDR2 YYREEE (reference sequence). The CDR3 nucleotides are TGTGCCAGCAACTGGGGAGGGAGAAAGGAGACCCAGTACTTC. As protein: CASNWGGRKETQYF.

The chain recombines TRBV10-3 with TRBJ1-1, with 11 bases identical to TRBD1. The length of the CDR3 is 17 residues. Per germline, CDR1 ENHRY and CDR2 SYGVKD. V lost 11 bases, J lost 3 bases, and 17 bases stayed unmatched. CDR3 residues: CAGPGQGVRGCDTEAFF. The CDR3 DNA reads TGTGCCGGTCCGGGACAGGGGGTTAGGGGGTGTGACACTGAAGCTTTCTTT.

CDR3 bases: TGCGCCAGCGGGCTAGCGGGATTAATAGACAATGAGCAGTTCTTC. Translated: CASGLAGLIDNEQFF. V gene TRBV5-1 combines with J gene TRBJ2-1; 9 bases match TRBD2. J was trimmed by 5 bases and V by 7 bases; bases with no gene match: 10. This CDR3 contains 15 residues. Germline-derived CDR1 and CDR2 are SGHRS and YFSETQ.

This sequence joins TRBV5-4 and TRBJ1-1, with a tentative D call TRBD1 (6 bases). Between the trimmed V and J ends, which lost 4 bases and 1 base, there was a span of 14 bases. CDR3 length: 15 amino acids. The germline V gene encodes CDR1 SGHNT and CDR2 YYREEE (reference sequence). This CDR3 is CASSRRTDTNTEAFF. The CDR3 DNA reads TGTGCCAGCAGCCGGAGGACAGATACGAACACTGAAGCTTTCTTT.

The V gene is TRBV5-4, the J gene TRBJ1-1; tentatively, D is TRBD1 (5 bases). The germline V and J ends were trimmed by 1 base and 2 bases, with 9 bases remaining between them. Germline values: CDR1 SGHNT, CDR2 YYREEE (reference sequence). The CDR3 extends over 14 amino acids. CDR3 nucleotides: TGTGCCAGCAGCTTGTTCGGGGGAAACACTGAAGCTTTCTTT. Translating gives CASSLFGGNTEAFF. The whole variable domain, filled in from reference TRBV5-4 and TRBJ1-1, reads ETGVTQSPTHLIKTRGQQVTLRCSSQSGHNTVSWYQQALGQGPQFIFQYYREEENGRGNFPPRFSGLQFPNYSSELNVNALELDDSALYLCASSLFGGNTEAFFGQGTRLTVV.

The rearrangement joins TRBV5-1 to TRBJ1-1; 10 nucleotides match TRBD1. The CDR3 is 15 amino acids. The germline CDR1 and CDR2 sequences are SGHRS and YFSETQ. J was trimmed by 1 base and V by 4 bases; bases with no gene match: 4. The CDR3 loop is CASSGRTGGNTEAFF. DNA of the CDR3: TGCGCCAGCAGCGGGAGGACAGGGGGGAACACTGAAGCTTTCTTT.

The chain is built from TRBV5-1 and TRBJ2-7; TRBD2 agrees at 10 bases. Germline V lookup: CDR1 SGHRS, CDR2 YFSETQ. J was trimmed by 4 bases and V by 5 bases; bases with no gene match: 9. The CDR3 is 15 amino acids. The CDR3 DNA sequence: TGCGCCAGCAGAAAAGACCTAGCGGGGGTTTACGAGCAGTACTTC. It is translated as CASRKDLAGVYEQYF.

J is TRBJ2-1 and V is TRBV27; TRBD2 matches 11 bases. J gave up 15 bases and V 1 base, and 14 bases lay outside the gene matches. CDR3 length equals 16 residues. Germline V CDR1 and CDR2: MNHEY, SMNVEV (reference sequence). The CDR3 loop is CASSLFFVSGREVRFF. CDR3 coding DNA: TGTGCCAGCAGTTTATTTTTCGTTAGCGGGAGGGAGGTCCGGTTCTTC.

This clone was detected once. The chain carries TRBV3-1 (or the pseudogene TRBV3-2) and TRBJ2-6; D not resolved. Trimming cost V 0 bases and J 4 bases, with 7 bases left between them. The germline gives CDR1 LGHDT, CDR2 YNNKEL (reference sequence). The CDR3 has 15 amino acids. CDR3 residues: CASSQEHVGANVLTF. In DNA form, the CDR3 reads TGTGCCAGCAGCCAAGAACACGTGGGGGCCAACGTCCTGACTTTC.

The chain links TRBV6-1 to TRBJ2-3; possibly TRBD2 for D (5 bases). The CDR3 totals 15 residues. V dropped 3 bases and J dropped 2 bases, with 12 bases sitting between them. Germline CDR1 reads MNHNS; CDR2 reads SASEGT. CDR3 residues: CASSEVREFTDTQYF. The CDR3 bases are TGTGCCAGCAGTGAGGTGAGGGAGTTCACAGATACGCAGTATTTT.

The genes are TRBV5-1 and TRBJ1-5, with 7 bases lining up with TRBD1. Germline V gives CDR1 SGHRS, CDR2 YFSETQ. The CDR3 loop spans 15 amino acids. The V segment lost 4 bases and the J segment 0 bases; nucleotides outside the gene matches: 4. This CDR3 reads CASSPGQNSNQPQHF. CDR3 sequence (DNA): TGCGCCAGCAGCCCGGGACAGAATAGCAATCAGCCCCAGCATTTT. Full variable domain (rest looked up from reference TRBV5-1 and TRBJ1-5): KAGVTQTPRYLIKTRGQQVTLSCSPISGHRSVSWYQQTPGQGLQFLFEYFSETQRNKGNFPGRFSGRQFSNSRSEMNVSTLELGDSALYLCASSPGQNSNQPQHFGDGTRLSIL.

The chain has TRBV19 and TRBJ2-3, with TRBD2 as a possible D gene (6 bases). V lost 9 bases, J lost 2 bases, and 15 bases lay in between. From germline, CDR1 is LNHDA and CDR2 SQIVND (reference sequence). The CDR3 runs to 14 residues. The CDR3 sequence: CASLGLHDTDTQYF. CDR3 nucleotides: TGTGCCAGCCTGGGACTGCATGACACAGATACGCAGTATTTT.

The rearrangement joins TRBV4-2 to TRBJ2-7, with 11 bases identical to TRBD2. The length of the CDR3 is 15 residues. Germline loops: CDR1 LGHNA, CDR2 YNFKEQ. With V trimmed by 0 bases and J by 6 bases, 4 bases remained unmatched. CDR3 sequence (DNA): TGTGCCAGCAGCCAAGAGACTAGCGGGACTAGCGAGCAGTACTTC. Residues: CASSQETSGTSEQYF.

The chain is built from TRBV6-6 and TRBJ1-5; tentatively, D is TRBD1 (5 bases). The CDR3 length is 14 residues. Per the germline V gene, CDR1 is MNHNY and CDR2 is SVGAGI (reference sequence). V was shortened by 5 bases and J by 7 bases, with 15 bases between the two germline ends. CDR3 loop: CASSRAGSGQPQHF. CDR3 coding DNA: TGTGCCAGCAGTCGGGCGGGGTCAGGGCAGCCCCAGCATTTT.

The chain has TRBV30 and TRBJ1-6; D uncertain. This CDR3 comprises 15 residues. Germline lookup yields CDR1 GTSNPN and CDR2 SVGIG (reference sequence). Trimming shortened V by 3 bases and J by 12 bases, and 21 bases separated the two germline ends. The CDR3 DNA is TGTGCCTGGAGCGCGGCGGCGGCCACGAGTTTACCCCTCCACTTT. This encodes CAWSAAAATSLPLHF.

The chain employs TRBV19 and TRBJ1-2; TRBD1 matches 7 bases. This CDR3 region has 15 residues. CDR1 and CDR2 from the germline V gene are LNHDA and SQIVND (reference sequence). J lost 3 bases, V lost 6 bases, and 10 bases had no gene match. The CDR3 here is CASSPPGQSYYGYTF. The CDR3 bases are TGTGCCAGTAGCCCCCCGGGACAGTCGTACTATGGCTACACCTTC.